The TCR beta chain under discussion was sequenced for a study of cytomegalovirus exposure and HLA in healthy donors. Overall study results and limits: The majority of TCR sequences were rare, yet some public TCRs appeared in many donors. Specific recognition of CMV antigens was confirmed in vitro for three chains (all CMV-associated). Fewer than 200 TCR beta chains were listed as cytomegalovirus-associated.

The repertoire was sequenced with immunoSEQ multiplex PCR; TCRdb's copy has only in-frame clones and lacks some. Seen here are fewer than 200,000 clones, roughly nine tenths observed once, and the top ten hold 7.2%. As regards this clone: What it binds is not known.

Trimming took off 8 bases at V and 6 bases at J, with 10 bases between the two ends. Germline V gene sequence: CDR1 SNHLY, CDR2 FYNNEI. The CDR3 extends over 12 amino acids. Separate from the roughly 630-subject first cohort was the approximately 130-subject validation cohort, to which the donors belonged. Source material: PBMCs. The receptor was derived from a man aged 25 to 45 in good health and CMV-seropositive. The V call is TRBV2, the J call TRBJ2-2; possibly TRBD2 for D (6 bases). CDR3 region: CASSGEAGELFF. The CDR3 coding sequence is TGTGCCAGCTCCGGGGAGGCCGGGGAGCTGTTTTTT. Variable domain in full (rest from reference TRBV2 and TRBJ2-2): EPEVTQTPSHQVTQMGQEVILRCVPISNHLYFYWYRQILGQKVEFLVSFYNNEISEKSEIFDDQFSVERPDGSNFTLKIRSTKLEDSAMYFCASSGEAGELFFGEGSRLTVL.